The following is a T cell receptor (beta chain) sequence with its context. Assay: immunoSEQ multiplex PCR; the TCRdb copy retains only in-frame clones and omits some. The sample lists 11,000 to 15,000 clones, around 33% occurring once. Plating of approximately 200,000 CFSE-labeled responder cells was done together with approximately 200,000 irradiated, violet-dye-labeled stimulator cells. This sample was included in a study of graft-versus-host responses after intestinal transplantation. The overall study: The whole recipient group had anti-thymocyte globulin induction followed by tacrolimus and steroids for around three years. Study-wide findings and caveats: Researchers found peak circulating GvH clone levels linked to early post-transplant HvG declines.

The CDR3 is 15 residues long. Germline V gene lookup returns CDR1 PRHDT and CDR2 FYEKMQ (reference sequence). With 1 base clipped from V and 4 bases from J, the junction kept 6 bases outside the gene matches. Source: alloreactive CD8+ T cells from a mixed lymphocyte reaction culture, taken before intestinal transplant. Specified subset: CFSE-low proliferating T cells sorted from roughly six-day pre-transplant mixed lymphocyte reaction (GvH or HvG direction). The V call is TRBV13, the J call TRBJ2-7; TRBD2 matches at 8 bases. The receptor's source is a human patient who received an intestinal transplant. CDR3 region: CASSLVAGGIYEQYF. The DNA of the CDR3 is TGTGCCAGCAGCTTAGTGGCGGGGGGAATATACGAGCAGTACTTC.